These T cell receptor beta chains were read from a single sample in a study of T cells after somatic rescue of genetic block. Data came from immunoSEQ multiplex PCR; TCRdb stores just in-frame clones and leaves some out. This sample has about 72,000 clones; approximately 91% occur once, and the top ten carry approximately 3%. The sequenced sample consisted of peripheral blood mononuclear cells (PBMCs). The source of these receptors is a man aged 25 to 45. The CDR3 runs from the conserved cysteine through the conserved F or W. D genes are given only for firm matches. The size field is filled for only some rows; it gives once, few, many or a size class.

j_gene	abundance	v_gene	d_gene	CDR3aa	CDR3nt
TRBJ1-6	few	TRBV5-1	NA	CASRPQGNNSPLHF	TGCGCCAGCCGGCCACAGGGAAATAATTCACCCCTCCACTTT
TRBJ1-5	NA	TRBV11-2	NA	CASSLAGGDQPQHF	TGTGCCAGCAGCTTAGCGGGGGGCGATCAGCCCCAGCATTTT
TRBJ2-1	NA	TRBV14	NA	CASSQEYRRDEQFF	TGTGCCAGCAGCCAAGAGTACCGTCGGGATGAGCAGTTCTTC
TRBJ1-1	NA	TRBV10-1	NA	CASSENGNTEAFF	TGCGCCAGCAGTGAGAATGGGAACACTGAAGCTTTCTTT
TRBJ2-7	once	TRBV28	NA	CASSAGLSSYEQYF	TGTGCCAGCAGTGCGGGCCTAAGCTCCTACGAGCAGTACTTC
TRBJ2-1	NA	TRBV4-1	TRBD1	CASSQFKQGRYNEQFF	TGCGCCAGCAGCCAATTCAAACAGGGGCGGTACAATGAGCAGTTCTTC
TRBJ2-1	NA	TRBV9	NA	CASSVGGGSYNEQFF	TGTGCCAGCAGCGTGGGGGGAGGATCCTACAATGAGCAGTTCTTC
TRBJ1-3	NA	TRBV5-6	NA	CASSFLGSGNTIYF	TGTGCCAGCAGCTTCCTGGGTTCCGGAAACACCATATATTTT
TRBJ2-7	NA	TRBV6-1	NA	CASIVGISSYEQYF	TGTGCCAGCATCGTGGGAATCTCATCTTACGAGCAGTACTTC
TRBJ2-5	once	TRBV15	TRBD1	CATSRAYTGGETQYF	TGTGCCACCAGCAGGGCTTATACAGGGGGAGAGACCCAGTACTTC
TRBJ2-7	few	TRBV6-5	TRBD1	CASRSFSGGDEQYF	TGTGCCAGCCGTTCGTTCTCAGGGGGCGACGAGCAGTACTTC
TRBJ2-7	once	TRBV5-1	NA	CASSLAQGGEQYF	TGCGCCAGCAGCTTGGCCCAGGGCGGTGAGCAGTACTTC
TRBJ1-4	NA	TRBV6-5	TRBD1	CASSSWDRDEKLFF	TGTGCCAGCAGTTCTTGGGACAGGGACGAAAAACTGTTTTTT
TRBJ2-5	NA	TRBV9	TRBD1	CASSVVGDSQETQYF	TGTGCCAGCAGCGTAGTGGGGGACAGCCAAGAGACCCAGTACTTC
TRBJ1-1	NA	TRBV30	NA	CAWTQSGVVTEAFF	TGTGCCTGGACCCAGTCAGGGGTGGTCACTGAAGCTTTCTTT
TRBJ2-7	NA	TRBV12-5	NA	CASGLVLRAQPYEQYF	TGTGCTAGTGGTTTGGTACTACGGGCACAGCCCTACGAGCAGTACTTC
TRBJ1-1	NA	TRBV15	NA	CATSRGSGRMNTEAFF	TGTGCCACCAGCAGGGGGTCAGGGCGGATGAACACTGAAGCTTTCTTT
TRBJ2-1	NA	TRBV6-1	NA	CASSELGLHEQFF	TGTGCCAGCAGTGAACTAGGTCTTCATGAGCAGTTCTTC
TRBJ2-1	NA	TRBV18	NA	CASSPHQGNGNEQFF	TGTGCCAGCTCACCACACCAGGGTAATGGTAATGAGCAGTTCTTC
TRBJ2-1	NA	TRBV5-4	TRBD1	CASSRQGYEQFF	TGTGCCAGCAGCCGACAGGGCTATGAGCAGTTCTTC
TRBJ2-3	NA	TRBV7-9	NA	CASSPKALSTDTQYF	TGTGCCAGCAGCCCCAAGGCGCTTAGCACAGATACGCAGTATTTT
TRBJ2-4	few	TRBV30	TRBD1	CAWRSPRTGAKNIQYF	TGTGCCTGGAGAAGCCCAAGGACAGGGGCAAAAAACATTCAGTACTTC
TRBJ2-1	NA	TRBV10-3	NA	CAISGGAGANNEQFF	TGTGCCATCAGTGGTGGTGCGGGGGCGAATAATGAGCAGTTCTTC
TRBJ1-4	NA	TRBV27	NA	CASRSRGVTNEKLFF	TGTGCCAGCAGATCCCGGGGGGTAACTAATGAAAAACTGTTTTTT
TRBJ1-2	once	TRBV7-9	NA	CASSPGTGYGYTF	TGTGCCAGCAGCCCCGGGACCGGCTATGGCTACACCTTC
TRBJ2-7	once	TRBV28	TRBD1	CASSSGDRGREQYF	TGTGCCAGCAGTTCCGGGGACAGGGGCAGGGAGCAGTACTTC
TRBJ1-5	NA	TRBV18	NA	CASSPPNQPQHF	TGTGCCAGCTCACCACCAAATCAGCCCCAGCATTTT
TRBJ2-3	NA	TRBV5-1	TRBD2	CASSTSGGKADTQYF	TGCGCCAGCAGCACTAGCGGGGGAAAGGCAGATACGCAGTATTTT
TRBJ1-2	NA	TRBV5-4	NA	CASSLSGFGYTF	TGTGCCAGCAGCTTGTCAGGGTTTGGCTACACCTTC
TRBJ2-6	NA	TRBV18	NA	CASSPSGQGSGANVLTF	TGTGCCAGCTCACCATCCGGGCAGGGATCTGGGGCCAACGTCCTGACTTTC
TRBJ2-7	NA	TRBV19	TRBD1	CASSGRDRNHEQYF	TGTGCCAGTAGTGGCCGGGACAGGAACCACGAGCAGTACTTC
TRBJ2-5	NA	TRBV10-3	TRBD2	CAISLAGEGETQYF	TGTGCCATCAGTCTAGCGGGGGAGGGGGAGACCCAGTACTTC
TRBJ1-6	NA	TRBV5-4	NA	CASQGEGSYNSPLHF	TGTGCCAGCCAAGGGGAGGGCTCCTATAATTCACCCCTCCACTTT
TRBJ2-7	NA	TRBV25-1	NA	CASSEGRVLEQYF	TGTGCCAGCAGTGAAGGCAGGGTTTTGGAGCAGTACTTC
TRBJ2-3	NA	TRBV10-3	TRBD2	CATQWEGPRSDTQYF	TGTGCCACCCAGTGGGAGGGCCCCCGGTCAGATACGCAGTATTTT
TRBJ1-3	NA	TRBV11-2	NA	CASSLIRRGTGNTIYF	TGTGCCAGCAGCTTAATCAGGAGAGGGACTGGAAACACCATATATTTT
TRBJ1-6	NA	TRBV5-6	NA	CASSPWGGFGVNNSPLHF	TGTGCCAGCAGCCCCTGGGGAGGTTTCGGGGTAAATAATTCACCCCTCCACTTT